This TCR beta chain was sequenced during a study of radiotherapy plus CTLA-4 blockade in lung cancer. Study summary: With 31% of patients having disease control, objective responses were seen in about 19%. Study-wide findings and caveats: Early blood T cell clone dynamics, with interferon-beta, were reported to best predict response. In blood, after radiotherapy plus ipilimumab, tumor-derived TCR clones expanded.

Profiling relied on immunoSEQ multiplex PCR, and the TCRdb table lists in-frame clones only, not all of them. This sample carries roughly 69,000 clones, around 77% of them seen once, and the ten largest clones take roughly 15%. Trimming left V 5 bases short and J 4 bases short, with 15 bases between. This CDR3 comprises 15 residues. Germline V CDR1 and CDR2: LNHDA, SQIVND (reference sequence). Note on this clone: What it recognizes is unknown.

The sequence was collected from a human donor with non-small cell lung cancer whose response to radiotherapy plus ipilimumab could not be evaluated. Some clones in this sample may be carry-over from other donors' samples. The specimen was peripheral blood, collected from a patient treated with radiotherapy plus ipilimumab. J is TRBJ1-5 and V is TRBV19; tentatively, D is TRBD1 (5 bases). The CDR3 coding sequence is TGTGCCAGTAGTCTAGGGACGGCGGGAAATCAGCCCCAGCATTTT. It yields the protein CASSLGTAGNQPQHF.